This is a list of T cell receptor beta chains from one sample in a study of blood T cell repertoires in COVID-19. Profiling relied on immunoSEQ multiplex PCR, and the TCRdb table lists in-frame clones only, not all of them. The data show 250,000 or so clones, roughly 88% seen once. The sample was peripheral blood. These receptors were collected from a young woman with active or convalescent COVID-19. Both conserved end residues are part of each CDR3. Fields, in order: clone size, D gene, J gene, V gene, CDR3 DNA, CDR3 protein. A D gene is named only where the DNA matches it firmly. Size tells how often a clone was seen (once, few, many) or the class of an expanded clone, and some rows leave it out.

size: once; D: TRBD1; J: TRBJ1-2; V: TRBV6-4; DNA: TGTGCCAGCAGCCCTCGTCGGTTAGGACAGGGAGACTATGGCTACACCTTC; CDR3: CASSPRRLGQGDYGYTF
size: NA; D: TRBD2; J: TRBJ2-1; V: TRBV6-6; DNA: TGTGCCAGCAGTGCCCAGATAGCGGGGGTCGGGAATGAGCAGTTCTTC; CDR3: CASSAQIAGVGNEQFF
size: few; D: TRBD1; J: TRBJ1-2; V: TRBV9; DNA: TGTGCCAGCAGCGCGGGACAGGGGGTCTATGGCTACACCTTC; CDR3: CASSAGQGVYGYTF
size: NA; D: NA; J: TRBJ1-1; V: TRBV7-8; DNA: TGTGCCAGCAGCTTTAGTACCCAGGCCTTCACTGAAGCTTTCTTT; CDR3: CASSFSTQAFTEAFF
size: NA; D: NA; J: TRBJ2-7; V: TRBV19; DNA: TGTGCCAGTAGTCGAACAGGGACCTCGAACATCTACGAGCAGTACTTC; CDR3: CASSRTGTSNIYEQYF
size: once; D: NA; J: TRBJ2-1; V: TRBV6-4; DNA: TGTGCCAGCAGTGAGTCAGTAAACAATGAGCAGTTCTTC; CDR3: CASSESVNNEQFF
size: NA; D: TRBD1; J: TRBJ1-4; V: TRBV27; DNA: TGTGCCAGCAGGGGGGGGACAGGAGTTTTGGCAAAACTGTTTTTT; CDR3: CASRGGTGVLAKLFF
size: NA; D: NA; J: TRBJ1-5; V: TRBV6-5; DNA: TGTGCCAGCAGTTCCGACAGAAATAGCAATCAGCCCCAGCATTTT; CDR3: CASSSDRNSNQPQHF
size: NA; D: TRBD2; J: TRBJ2-2; V: TRBV27; DNA: TGTGCCAGCAGGCTAAAAGCGGGGGCCACTGACGGGGAGCTGTTTTTT; CDR3: CASRLKAGATDGELFF
size: NA; D: NA; J: TRBJ1-1; V: TRBV7-9; DNA: TGTGCCAGCAGCTTATCCTTGAACACTGAAGCTTTCTTT; CDR3: CASSLSLNTEAFF
size: NA; D: NA; J: TRBJ1-1; V: TRBV30; DNA: TGTGCCTGGAGTGGGGCGGGGGACACTGAAGCTTTCTTT; CDR3: CAWSGAGDTEAFF
size: NA; D: NA; J: TRBJ2-3; V: TRBV18; DNA: TGTGCCAGCTCACCTTTACAGAGCACAGATACGCAGTATTTT; CDR3: CASSPLQSTDTQYF
size: NA; D: TRBD1; J: TRBJ1-1; V: TRBV11-2; DNA: TGTGCCAGCAGCTTAGGAGGGCGTCGGGACAGGGGGTACACTGAAGCTTTCTTT; CDR3: CASSLGGRRDRGYTEAFF
size: NA; D: NA; J: TRBJ2-5; V: TRBV7-9; DNA: TGTGCCAGCAGCTGGTTGTCAGGGGCGGGAGAGACCCAGTACTTC; CDR3: CASSWLSGAGETQYF
size: NA; D: TRBD1; J: TRBJ1-2; V: TRBV6-2/TRBV6-3; DNA: TGTGCCAGCAGCCCGGACAGGGGAAACTATGGCTACACCTTC; CDR3: CASSPDRGNYGYTF
size: once; D: TRBD1; J: TRBJ1-1; V: TRBV10-3; DNA: TGTGCCATCAGTGAGACAGGGGAAGGGTGGACTGAAGCTTTCTTT; CDR3: CAISETGEGWTEAFF
size: few; D: TRBD2; J: TRBJ2-5; V: TRBV19; DNA: TGTGCCAGTAGTATAGCAGCGGGGGGAGAGACCCAGTACTTC; CDR3: CASSIAAGGETQYF
size: NA; D: TRBD1; J: TRBJ1-2; V: TRBV27; DNA: TGTGCCAGCAGTTTACAGGGGGCGAGGGATGGCTACACCTTC; CDR3: CASSLQGARDGYTF
size: NA; D: NA; J: TRBJ2-5; V: TRBV19; DNA: TGTGCCAGTAGTATGTCGGGGGGCAGGGAGACCCAGTACTTC; CDR3: CASSMSGGRETQYF
size: NA; D: NA; J: TRBJ1-5; V: TRBV28; DNA: TGTGCCAGCACCGAACGGGGGGCAGGCAATCAGCCCCAGCATTTT; CDR3: CASTERGAGNQPQHF
size: NA; D: NA; J: TRBJ2-7; V: TRBV5-1; DNA: TGCGCCAGCAGCTTGGTCACAGGGTACGAGCAGTACTTC; CDR3: CASSLVTGYEQYF
size: NA; D: NA; J: TRBJ1-2; V: TRBV30; DNA: TGTGCCTGGAGTTTAAGAGCCGTCAACTATGGCTACACCTTC; CDR3: CAWSLRAVNYGYTF
size: NA; D: NA; J: TRBJ1-2; V: TRBV28; DNA: TGTGCCAGCAAAGGGGCATTCTATGGCTACACCTTC; CDR3: CASKGAFYGYTF
size: NA; D: TRBD1; J: TRBJ1-3; V: TRBV7-2; DNA: TGTGCCAGCAGCAGGGACAGCAACTCTGGAAACACCATATATTTT; CDR3: CASSRDSNSGNTIYF
size: NA; D: TRBD1; J: TRBJ1-1; V: TRBV19; DNA: TGTGCCAGTAACACCGGGACAGGACGTACTGAAGCTTTCTTT; CDR3: CASNTGTGRTEAFF
size: NA; D: TRBD2; J: TRBJ2-5; V: TRBV10-3; DNA: TGTGCCATCAGTGAGTCGAGTAGCGGGGGAAAGACCCAGTACTTC; CDR3: CAISESSSGGKTQYF
size: NA; D: TRBD2; J: TRBJ2-5; V: TRBV7-8; DNA: TGTGCCAGCAGCGAGGCTAGCGGGGGGCCGACCCAGTACTTC; CDR3: CASSEASGGPTQYF
size: NA; D: NA; J: TRBJ1-1; V: TRBV6-1; DNA: TGTGCCAGCAGTGAAGGGGGGGGGAGGAACACTGAAGCTTTCTTT; CDR3: CASSEGGGRNTEAFF
size: NA; D: TRBD1; J: TRBJ1-1; V: TRBV6-5; DNA: TGTGCCAGCAGGACCGGGACAGCCACTGAAGCTTTCTTT; CDR3: CASRTGTATEAFF
size: NA; D: TRBD1; J: TRBJ1-4; V: TRBV2; DNA: TGTGCCAGCAGTCGGGACAGGGGGCAGGAAAAACTGTTTTTT; CDR3: CASSRDRGQEKLFF
size: few; D: NA; J: TRBJ1-6; V: TRBV4-2; DNA: TGTGCCAGCAGCCAAGTTACGGGAAGCTCCTATAATTCACCCCTCCACTTT; CDR3: CASSQVTGSSYNSPLHF
size: NA; D: NA; J: TRBJ1-3; V: TRBV5-5; DNA: TGTGCCAGCAGCTTGGCAGCAGGGTCTGGAAACACCATATATTTT; CDR3: CASSLAAGSGNTIYF
size: NA; D: NA; J: TRBJ1-2; V: TRBV16; DNA: TGTGCCAGCAGCCAATCGACTGGGAGAGCTAACTATGGCTACACCTTC; CDR3: CASSQSTGRANYGYTF
size: NA; D: NA; J: TRBJ2-3; V: TRBV7-6; DNA: TGTGCCAGCAGTTTTCTTTCGGGGACAACCAGGGATACGCAGTATTTT; CDR3: CASSFLSGTTRDTQYF
size: NA; D: NA; J: TRBJ1-5; V: TRBV7-2; DNA: TGTGCCAGCAGCCTTGGGGGGGGACGTAGCAATCAGCCCCAGCATTTT; CDR3: CASSLGGGRSNQPQHF
size: NA; D: NA; J: TRBJ2-2; V: TRBV28; DNA: TGTGCCAGCAGTTTAGGGCAGAACACCGGGGAGCTGTTTTTT; CDR3: CASSLGQNTGELFF
size: NA; D: NA; J: TRBJ1-2; V: TRBV7-2; DNA: TGTGCCAGCGTTTATCCAGGGGCCCTCTATGGCTACACCTTC; CDR3: CASVYPGALYGYTF
size: NA; D: TRBD1; J: TRBJ1-2; V: TRBV9; DNA: TGTGCCAGCAGCGGGGGACAGGCTTTTAATGGCTACACCTTC; CDR3: CASSGGQAFNGYTF
size: NA; D: NA; J: TRBJ1-6; V: TRBV6-1; DNA: TGTGCCAGCAGGGGGGCGGTTTTACCACCCCTCCACTTT; CDR3: CASRGAVLPPLHF
size: once; D: TRBD1; J: TRBJ1-2; V: TRBV5-4; DNA: TGTGCCAGCAGCTACCGAGGACAGGGGAACTATGGCTACACCTTC; CDR3: CASSYRGQGNYGYTF
size: NA; D: TRBD1; J: TRBJ1-1; V: TRBV11-3; DNA: TGTGCCAGCAGCCCTCTCGGGGACAGGGGTAACACTGAAGCTTTCTTT; CDR3: CASSPLGDRGNTEAFF
size: NA; D: NA; J: TRBJ1-1; V: TRBV6-1; DNA: TGTGCCAGCAGTGAAGAGGGGACTAACACTGAAGCTTTCTTT; CDR3: CASSEEGTNTEAFF
size: NA; D: TRBD2; J: TRBJ2-3; V: TRBV27; DNA: TGTGCCAGCAACTACGGGGGGGCCAACACAGATACGCAGTATTTT; CDR3: CASNYGGANTDTQYF
size: NA; D: TRBD1; J: TRBJ1-1; V: TRBV28; DNA: TGTGCCAGCAGCCCCTTACCCTCCTGGGACAGAAACACTGAAGCTTTCTTT; CDR3: CASSPLPSWDRNTEAFF
size: NA; D: TRBD2; J: TRBJ2-3; V: TRBV29-1; DNA: TGCAGCGTTGATAGACTAGCGGGGGGGCTAGCAGATACGCAGTATTTT; CDR3: CSVDRLAGGLADTQYF
size: NA; D: NA; J: TRBJ1-5; V: TRBV6-2/TRBV6-3; DNA: TGTGCCAGCAGTTACTTCAAATTGCGACAGTCCATCAGCAATCAGCCCCAGCATTTT; CDR3: CASSYFKLRQSISNQPQHF
size: NA; D: NA; J: TRBJ1-3; V: TRBV11-2; DNA: TGTGCCAGCAGCTTAAATCCAGGATACTCTGGAAACACCATATATTTT; CDR3: CASSLNPGYSGNTIYF
size: NA; D: TRBD1; J: TRBJ1-2; V: TRBV3-1/TRBV3-2; DNA: TGTGCCAGCAGCCTAGCAAGATGGGACAGGCCCTATGGCTACACCTTC; CDR3: CASSLARWDRPYGYTF
size: NA; D: NA; J: TRBJ1-2; V: TRBV27; DNA: TGTGCCAGCACCCAACAGGGCTCGTTTTTAGGTGGCTACACCTTC; CDR3: CASTQQGSFLGGYTF
size: NA; D: NA; J: TRBJ1-2; V: TRBV28; DNA: TGTGCCAGCTATGCCAATTCCGGACAGCCAAATTATGGCTACACCTTC; CDR3: CASYANSGQPNYGYTF
size: NA; D: TRBD1; J: TRBJ1-6; V: TRBV4-3; DNA: TGCGCCAGCAGCCAAGATCAAGACAGGGGGCCTAGGTCACCCCTCCACTTT; CDR3: CASSQDQDRGPRSPLHF
size: once; D: NA; J: TRBJ1-1; V: TRBV2; DNA: TGTGCCAGCACGGGCAGGGCGAACACTGAAGCTTTCTTT; CDR3: CASTGRANTEAFF
size: NA; D: TRBD2; J: TRBJ2-1; V: TRBV13; DNA: TGTGCCAGCAGCCCCAGCGGGGGGGCCTACAATGAGCAGTTCTTC; CDR3: CASSPSGGAYNEQFF
size: NA; D: TRBD1; J: TRBJ1-1; V: TRBV19; DNA: TGTGCCAGTAGTATAGGTACCGACAGGGGGCGATTGAACACTGAAGCTTTCTTT; CDR3: CASSIGTDRGRLNTEAFF
size: few; D: TRBD1; J: TRBJ1-2; V: TRBV5-1; DNA: TGCGCCAGCAGCTCTCCGGGACAGTCCTATGGCTACACCTTC; CDR3: CASSSPGQSYGYTF
size: few; D: NA; J: TRBJ2-1; V: TRBV11-2; DNA: TGTGCCAGCAGTAAGGACATCCCGTCAACTGAGCAGTTCTTC; CDR3: CASSKDIPSTEQFF